What follows are 10 T cell receptor beta chains derived from one specimen sequenced in a study of molecular identifiers for immune sequencing clone quantification. Each CDR3 protein is one row after TCRdb ran MiXCR on the PCR reads. Altogether about 39,000 distinct CDR3 sequences are present, 15% to 20% being singletons, with the ten largest covering about 6.9%. Sequencing input: naive CD8+ T cells from blood, with Jurkat cell RNA spiked in. Subset meaning: FACS-sorted CD8+CD4-CCR7+CD45RA+ naive T cells. The source is a human donor in good health. Some libraries in this study had Jurkat cell RNA spiked in.

This clonotype was recorded many times. V usage is TRBV20-1 and J usage is TRBJ2-7, with D possibly TRBD2 on 6 matching bases. Per germline, CDR1 DFQATT and CDR2 SNEGSKA (reference sequence). The ends were cut back, 6 bases at V and 3 bases at J, with 21 bases in the middle. The CDR3 length is 15 residues. The CDR3 reads CSAPWDGSGFYEQYF. CDR3 bases: TGCAGTGCCCCTTGGGACGGGAGCGGGTTCTACGAGCAGTACTTC.

This clonotype was counted ten times or more. The chain is built from TRBV4-1 and TRBJ2-1; 8 bases agree with TRBD2. The CDR3 is 13 residues long. Trimming took 4 bases from V and 8 from J; bases not matched to a gene: 4. CDR1 is MGHRA and CDR2 is YSYEKL in the germline V gene. CDR3 sequence reads: CASSLLAGHEQFF. CDR3 DNA: TGCGCCAGCAGCCTTCTAGCGGGCCATGAGCAGTTCTTC.

To note about this clonotype: This clone may be a read error of a much larger clone one base away. The gene calls are TRBV6-1 and TRBJ1-5; D is ambiguous. Germline lookup yields CDR1 MNHNS and CDR2 SASEGT. The CDR3 runs 15 residues. CDR3 amino acids: CASGEPPASNQPQHF. CDR3 nucleotides: TGTGCCAGCGGTGAACCTCCTGCGAGCAATCAGCCCCAGCATTTT.

This clonotype was counted between two and nine times. The CDR3 region is CASSRHTQGATGTQYF. The CDR3 region has the DNA TGTGCCAGCAGCCGCCACACACAGGGGGCAACAGGGACGCAGTATTTT. The chain joins TRBV3-1 to TRBJ2-3; TRBD1 agrees at 9 bases. The CDR3 is 16 amino acids. The V gene end was trimmed by 4 bases and the J gene end by 9 bases; junction bases not matched to a gene: 14. The germline V gene encodes CDR1 LGHDT and CDR2 YNNKEL (reference sequence).

At least ten counts were recorded for this clonotype. The genes are TRBV7-6 and TRBJ2-2, with 7 nucleotides matching TRBD1. Germline V CDR1 and CDR2: SGHVS, FNYEAQ. V was clipped by 5 bases and J by 0 bases; unmatched bases: 3. CDR3 length: 15 residues. The DNA for the CDR3 is TGTGCCAGCAGCCTCGGGACAGCGAACACCGGGGAGCTGTTTTTT. This translates into CASSLGTANTGELFF.

This clonotype was counted between two and nine times. The chain couples TRBV28 to TRBJ2-7; D tentatively fits TRBD1 or TRBD2 (5 bases each). CDR3 length: 13 residues. Germline V gene sequence: CDR1 MDHEN, CDR2 SYDVKM. The V and J ends lost 5 bases and 2 bases respectively, with 10 bases between them. This CDR3 reads CASSTGAAYEQYF. In DNA, the CDR3 is TGTGCCAGCAGTACCGGGGCCGCCTACGAGCAGTACTTC. Based on the CDR3 plus reference TRBV28 and TRBJ2-7, the full variable domain is DVKVTQSSRYLVKRTGEKVFLECVQDMDHENMFWYRQDPGLGLRLIYFSYDVKMKEKGDIPEGYSVSREKKERFSLILESASTNQTSMYLCASSTGAAYEQYFGPGTRLTVT.

This clonotype has ten or more counts. The J gene is TRBJ2-7, the V gene TRBV7-9; 7 bases align to TRBD1. Trimming removed 5 bases from V and 3 bases from J; junction bases left unmatched: 4. CDR3 length: 13 residues. In germline, CDR1 is SEHNR, CDR2 FQNEAQ (reference sequence). CDR3 residues: CASSRRDSYEQYF. DNA for the CDR3: TGTGCCAGCAGCCGCCGGGACAGCTACGAGCAGTACTTC.

This clonotype was observed many times. The gene calls are TRBV4-3 and TRBJ2-7; D is ambiguous. The germline gives CDR1 LGHNA, CDR2 YSLEER. V lost 2 bases to trimming and J lost 6 bases, with 8 bases between them. This CDR3 spans 12 amino acids. This CDR3 is CASSQLNSEQYF. The CDR3 DNA reads TGCGCCAGCAGCCAACTAAACTCCGAGCAGTACTTC.

Concerning this clonotype itself: A read error is possible here, since a much larger clone lies one base away. The chain joins TRBV9 to TRBJ2-7; 10 bases agree with TRBD2. The junction had 3 bases not matched to a gene; V was cut back by 0 bases and J by 0 bases. Germline CDR1 is SGDLS and CDR2 is YYNGEE. The CDR3 sequence is 16 residues long. This chain's CDR3 is CASSVDPSGGSYEQYF. Here the CDR3 DNA reads TGTGCCAGCAGCGTAGACCCTAGCGGGGGCTCCTACGAGCAGTACTTC.

This chain joins TRBV7-6 and TRBJ2-1; no reliable D call. Trimming stripped 0 bases from V and 0 bases from J, with 6 bases between. Germline assignment: CDR1 SGHVS and CDR2 FNYEAQ. This CDR3 comprises 15 residues. This CDR3 is CASSLAEGSYNEQFF. The CDR3 region has the DNA TGTGCCAGCAGCTTAGCGGAAGGCTCCTACAATGAGCAGTTCTTC.